This is a list of T cell receptor beta chains from one sample in a study of cytomegalovirus exposure and HLA in healthy donors. TCRdb keeps only in-frame clones here, not all; method: immunoSEQ multiplex PCR. This sample yields roughly 110,000 clones, of which around 77% are seen a single time; around 9.9% belongs to the top ten. The sample taken for sequencing was PBMCs. These receptors were collected from a man aged 35-49 years in good health and CMV-seropositive. CDR3s include the opening cysteine and the closing phenylalanine or tryptophan. D genes are given only for firm matches. Clone size is stated in some rows and not others, as once, few, many or a class when expanded.

>TRBJ1-1|TRBV5-6|NA|NA
CASKRVGMGTEAFF
TGTGCCAGCAAACGGGTCGGAATGGGCACTGAAGCTTTCTTT
>TRBJ2-1|TRBV7-2|few|NA
CASSVNGEVYNEQFF
TGTGCCAGCAGCGTTAATGGTGAGGTATACAATGAGCAGTTCTTC
>TRBJ2-7|TRBV5-4|few|TRBD1
CASSNRDRAYEQYF
TGTGCCAGCAGCAACCGGGACAGGGCCTACGAGCAGTACTTC
>TRBJ2-2|TRBV27|NA|TRBD2
CASSSGLAGGPGELFF
TGTGCCAGCAGTTCCGGACTAGCGGGGGGCCCCGGGGAGCTGTTTTTT
>TRBJ1-2|TRBV11-2|NA|NA
CASSEDLVYGYTF
TGTGCCAGCAGCGAGGATTTAGTCTATGGCTACACCTTC
>TRBJ2-1|TRBV27|NA|TRBD1
CASSPTGTGYYNEQFF
TGTGCCAGCAGTCCCACCGGGACAGGATATTACAATGAGCAGTTCTTC
>TRBJ2-3|TRBV7-9|NA|NA
CASSSSQWAGGTDTQYF
TGTGCCAGCAGTTCCTCCCAGTGGGCAGGGGGCACAGATACGCAGTATTTT
>TRBJ2-4|TRBV6-1|NA|NA
CASSESGRSAKNSQYF
TGTGCCAGCAGTGAAAGTGGGAGATCAGCCAAAAACAGTCAGTACTTC
>TRBJ1-5|TRBV18|NA|NA
CASSPGKTPAWSQHF
TGTGCCAGCTCACCCGGTAAGACACCGGCATGGTCCCAGCATTTT
>TRBJ1-1|TRBV7-2|NA|TRBD1
CASRTGGDTEAFF
TGTGCCAGCAGGACAGGGGGCGACACTGAAGCTTTCTTT
>TRBJ2-3|TRBV14|NA|TRBD1
CASSPWTGGRTDTQYF
TGTGCCAGCAGCCCTTGGACAGGGGGCAGGACAGATACGCAGTATTTT
>TRBJ1-2|TRBV29-1|NA|NA
CSVEQGSGGYTF
TGCAGCGTTGAGCAAGGAAGCGGCGGCTACACCTTC
>TRBJ1-2|TRBV5-1|NA|NA
CASSLAPLDSPSYGYTF
TGCGCCAGCAGCTTGGCCCCTCTCGACAGTCCCTCCTATGGCTACACCTTC
>TRBJ1-5|TRBV7-8|NA|TRBD1
CASSNRDRYSNQPQHF
TGTGCCAGCAGCAACCGGGACAGATATAGCAATCAGCCCCAGCATTTT
>TRBJ2-3|TRBV9|NA|TRBD1
CASTGTGGSDGKDTQYF
TGTGCCAGCACCGGGACAGGGGGCTCGGACGGTAAAGATACGCAGTATTTT
>TRBJ2-7|TRBV5-1|NA|NA
CASRLEGAYEQYF
TGCGCCAGCAGACTGGAGGGGGCCTACGAGCAGTACTTC
>TRBJ2-1|TRBV4-2|NA|NA
CASSQPGRGYNEQFF
TGTGCCAGCAGCCAGCCGGGACGGGGGTACAATGAGCAGTTCTTC
>TRBJ2-7|TRBV7-2|NA|NA
CASSLDTGSLVYEQYF
TGTGCCAGCAGCTTAGATACCGGGTCCCTGGTATACGAGCAGTACTTC
>TRBJ2-1|TRBV15|NA|TRBD2
CATSGTREGTPFF
TGTGCCACCAGCGGGACGCGGGAGGGGACTCCATTCTTC
>TRBJ2-2|TRBV11-3|few|NA
CASSQLPGGELFF
TGTGCCAGCAGCCAACTGCCGGGCGGGGAGCTGTTTTTT
>TRBJ2-1|TRBV5-1|NA|TRBD2
CASSLSPLAGGPQFF
TGCGCCAGCAGCTTATCCCCTCTAGCGGGGGGGCCCCAGTTCTTC
>TRBJ2-7|TRBV7-2|NA|NA
CASSLSGVYEQYF
TGTGCCAGCAGCTTATCCGGGGTCTACGAGCAGTACTTC
>TRBJ2-3|TRBV7-9|NA|NA
CASTLLQTDTQYF
TGTGCCAGCACCTTGCTGCAGACAGATACGCAGTATTTT
>TRBJ1-6|TRBV10-3|NA|NA
CAISESGAANSPLHF
TGTGCCATCAGTGAGTCGGGGGCAGCTAATTCACCCCTCCACTTT
>TRBJ2-1|TRBV4-3|NA|NA
CASSQGRETRNNEQFF
TGCGCCAGCAGCCAAGGTAGGGAGACGAGGAACAATGAGCAGTTCTTC
>TRBJ1-6|TRBV5-5|NA|NA
CASSLGRERYNSPLHF
TGTGCCAGCAGCTTGGGAAGGGAGAGATATAATTCACCCCTCCACTTT
>TRBJ1-1|TRBV11-2|NA|TRBD1
CASSLDPGTGPNTEAFF
TGTGCCAGCAGCTTAGATCCTGGGACAGGACCGAACACTGAAGCTTTCTTT
>TRBJ2-2|TRBV2|NA|NA
CASSEQGWSGELFF
TGTGCCAGCAGTGAACAGGGTTGGTCCGGGGAGCTGTTTTTT
>TRBJ1-5|TRBV19|NA|NA
CASSRGGRDQPQHF
TGTGCCAGTAGTAGGGGGGGGCGTGATCAGCCCCAGCATTTT
>TRBJ1-3|TRBV4-1|NA|TRBD1
CASSQPGWGQAGNTIYF
TGCGCCAGCAGCCAACCCGGGTGGGGACAGGCTGGAAACACCATATATTTT
>TRBJ1-6|TRBV7-2|NA|NA
CASRAGKTNSPLHF
TGTGCCAGCAGAGCAGGGAAAACGAATTCACCCCTCCACTTT
>TRBJ2-6|TRBV11-1|NA|NA
CASTQNGAGANVLTF
TGTGCCAGCACCCAAAACGGGGCTGGGGCCAACGTCCTGACTTTC
>TRBJ1-5|TRBV28|NA|TRBD1
CASSLTEGQNQPQHF
TGTGCCAGCAGCCTAACCGAGGGACAGAATCAGCCCCAGCATTTT
>TRBJ2-5|TRBV29-1|NA|TRBD2
CSVGAGSRQTQYF
TGCAGCGTGGGAGCGGGGAGCCGACAGACCCAGTACTTC
>TRBJ1-6|TRBV5-1|NA|NA
CASRPGGGPGNSPLHF
TGCGCCAGCAGGCCGGGTGGGGGCCCGGGAAATTCACCCCTCCACTTT
>TRBJ1-6|TRBV5-1|NA|TRBD1
CASSTGTGGVSPLHF
TGCGCCAGCAGCACTGGGACAGGGGGCGTCTCACCCCTCCACTTT
>TRBJ2-5|TRBV6-1|NA|NA
CASRPGQTPQETQYF
TGTGCCAGCAGGCCCGGACAGACGCCCCAAGAGACCCAGTACTTC
>TRBJ1-5|TRBV6-5|NA|NA
CASKGWGVNQPQHF
TGTGCCAGCAAGGGGTGGGGGGTCAATCAGCCCCAGCATTTT
>TRBJ1-5|TRBV7-3|NA|NA
CVSSFTIGQPQHF
TGTGTCAGCAGCTTTACGATCGGGCAGCCCCAGCATTTT
>TRBJ1-1|TRBV28|NA|NA
CASSSLTAGDTEAFF
TGTGCCAGCAGTTCCCTGACCGCAGGGGACACTGAAGCTTTCTTT
>TRBJ2-1|TRBV5-6|few|TRBD2
CASSQYSGGIYNEQFF
TGTGCCAGCAGCCAATATAGCGGGGGAATCTACAATGAGCAGTTCTTC
>TRBJ2-7|TRBV25-1|few|NA
CASSPKGGAGSGGEQYF
TGTGCCAGCAGTCCAAAAGGGGGGGCCGGGTCTGGGGGTGAGCAGTACTTC
>TRBJ1-4|TRBV15|NA|NA
CATSSRTKNGEEKLFF
TGTGCCACCAGTAGCAGGACCAAAAACGGGGAGGAAAAACTGTTTTTT
>TRBJ1-5|TRBV6-9|NA|TRBD1
CASLERDRVYQPQHF
TGTGCCAGCCTTGAACGGGACAGGGTTTATCAGCCCCAGCATTTT
>TRBJ2-7|TRBV28|NA|NA
CASNHALGGNNEQYF
TGTGCCAGCAACCATGCCTTAGGGGGTAATAACGAGCAGTACTTC
>TRBJ2-7|TRBV19|few|TRBD2
CASSSLGLAGQPQYF
TGTGCCAGTAGCTCCCTGGGACTAGCGGGTCAGCCGCAGTACTTC